These 21 T cell receptor beta chains were sequenced from one sample in a study of T cell responses to AZD1222 COVID-19 vaccine. The repertoire was sequenced with immunoSEQ multiplex PCR; TCRdb's copy has only in-frame clones and lacks some. The sample yields over 120,000 clones, roughly 92% seen once. The material was peripheral blood, obtained on day 0 of AZD1222 vaccination. The receptor source for this set is an adult in good health.

J is TRBJ1-2 and V is TRBV6-5; D gene ambiguous. Germline values: CDR1 MNHEY, CDR2 SVGAGI. The CDR3 is made up of 11 amino acids. Trimming removed 5 bases from V and 7 bases from J, with 8 bases in between. The CDR3 region is CASSMAGGYTF. CDR3 in DNA: TGTGCCAGCAGTATGGCAGGTGGCTACACCTTC.

The rearrangement links TRBV6-1 to TRBJ1-1; no clear D gene. This CDR3 has 13 amino acids. Deletions cut 1 base from V and 0 bases from J, with 3 bases between. CDR1 MNHNS and CDR2 SASEGT come from the germline V gene. The CDR3 DNA reads TGTGCCAGCAGTGAAGAGATGAACACTGAAGCTTTCTTT. Protein sequence: CASSEEMNTEAFF.

This clone was found a few times. The chain combines TRBV2 with TRBJ2-2; TRBD2 agrees at 12 bases. CDR3 length equals 17 residues. Per the germline V gene, CDR1 is SNHLY and CDR2 is FYNNEI. V shed 4 bases, J shed 7 bases, and the junction held 10 bases outside the gene matches. The CDR3 coding sequence is TGTGCCAGCAGTGCGTCTAGCGGGAGGGCCACAGTCGGGGAGCTGTTTTTT. It codes for CASSASSGRATVGELFF.

The CDR3 DNA reads TGTGCCAGCACCTTGGACAGGGGCCCCAGGGCCCAGTACTTC. This sequence encodes CASTLDRGPRAQYF. The chain recombines TRBV6-5 with TRBJ2-5, with 9 bases aligning to TRBD1. J gave up 9 bases and V 7 bases, and 12 bases lay outside the gene matches. Germline CDR1 MNHEY, CDR2 SVGAGI. This CDR3 contains 14 residues.

The chain has TRBV5-1 and TRBJ2-2; D gene unclear. The CDR3 loop spans 14 amino acids. Germline loops: CDR1 SGHRS, CDR2 YFSETQ. V shed 0 bases and J shed 3 bases, with 6 bases lying between them. The CDR3 reads CASSLGPHTGELFF. The CDR3, as DNA: TGCGCCAGCAGCTTGGGCCCCCACACCGGGGAGCTGTTTTTT.

V usage is TRBV25-1 and J usage is TRBJ2-5, with D possibly being TRBD1 or TRBD2 (5 bases each). V lost 1 base and J 4 bases, leaving 16 bases between the germline ends. CDR1 and CDR2 (germline): MGHDK, SYGVNS. The CDR3 spans 16 residues. The CDR3 DNA reads as TGTGCCAGCAGTGAATCGCTGGGGGTGGGACGAGAGACCCAGTACTTC. Translated, it gives CASSESLGVGRETQYF.

The chain recombines TRBV19 with TRBJ2-7; 7 bases agree with TRBD1. CDR1 and CDR2 from the germline V gene are LNHDA and SQIVND (reference sequence). The CDR3 covers 12 residues. The junction had 4 bases not matched to a gene; V was cut back by 5 bases and J by 6 bases. For the CDR3, the DNA is TGTGCCAGTAGTTTCTACAGGGGCGAGCAGTACTTC. Protein: CASSFYRGEQYF.

This clone was seen once. The DNA for the CDR3 is TGTGCCAGCAGCTTAGGAAGGGGGCGTAAAGTTGGCTATGGCTACACCTTC. Translating it yields CASSLGRGRKVGYGYTF. The chain carries TRBV7-9 and TRBJ1-2; 7 nucleotides agree with TRBD1. With 1 base clipped from V and 4 bases from J, the junction kept 12 bases outside the gene matches. The length of the CDR3 is 17 residues. CDR1 SEHNR and CDR2 FQNEAQ come from the germline V gene (reference sequence). The full variable domain, its missing parts supplied by reference TRBV7-9 and TRBJ1-2, is DTGVSQNPRHKITKRGQNVTFRCDPISEHNRLYWYRQTLGQGPEFLTYFQNEAQLEKSRLLSDRFSAERPKGSFSTLEIQRTEQGDSAMYLCASSLGRGRKVGYGYTFGSGTRLTVV.

The J gene is TRBJ1-2, the V gene TRBV6-5; 8 bases agree with TRBD1. Trimming cost V 8 bases and J 5 bases; bases outside gene matches: 4. Germline CDR1 and CDR2: MNHEY and SVGAGI. The length of the CDR3 is 12 residues. The CDR3 is CASGRGLYGYTF. In DNA, the CDR3 is TGTGCCAGCGGCAGGGGGCTTTATGGCTACACCTTC.

The V and J genes are TRBV29-1 and TRBJ2-2, with 9 bases lining up with TRBD1. Germline V gene data show CDR1 as SQVTM and CDR2 as ANQGSEA. The length of the CDR3 is 14 residues. V trimming: 4 bases; J trimming: 7 bases; junction bases outside the gene matches: 7. CDR3 residues: CSVGRQGDIGELFF. CDR3 nucleotide sequence: TGCAGCGTTGGACGACAGGGGGATATCGGGGAGCTGTTTTTT.

The J gene is TRBJ1-2, the V gene TRBV10-1; the D gene is possibly TRBD1 (5 bases). V lost 8 bases and J 5 bases, leaving 15 bases between the germline ends. CDR3 length: 13 amino acids. From germline, CDR1 is WNHNN and CDR2 SYGVQD (reference sequence). The CDR3 DNA is TGCGCCAGCGGACTACTGGAGGGGTATGGCTACACCTTC. Encoded protein: CASGLLEGYGYTF.

DNA for the CDR3: TGTGCCAGCAGTTTAAATCAGGGGGCAGGGTCACCCCTCCACTTT. Translating it yields CASSLNQGAGSPLHF. V usage is TRBV28 and J usage is TRBJ1-6; TRBD1 matches 8 bases. The CDR3 extends over 15 amino acids. CDR1 and CDR2 from the germline V gene are MDHEN and SYDVKM. V shed 2 bases and J 10 bases; nucleotides not matched to a gene: 7.

The rearrangement uses TRBV5-4 and TRBJ2-5; 9 bases map to TRBD1. This CDR3 is 15 amino acids long. The V gene's germline CDR1 is SGHNT and CDR2 YYREEE (reference sequence). V shed 3 bases, J shed 5 bases, and the junction held 8 bases outside the gene matches. The CDR3, as DNA: TGTGCCAGCAGCTCTAGAGTACAGGGGGCCGAGACCCAGTACTTC. Amino acid sequence: CASSSRVQGAETQYF.

In regard to this clone: Other DNA sequences in this sample translate to the same CDR3. The chain has TRBV27 and TRBJ1-6; D remains ambiguous. The CDR3 is 13 amino acids. The V gene lost 4 bases and the J gene lost 9 bases, with 10 bases spanning the gap. Germline V CDR1 and CDR2: MNHEY, SMNVEV (reference sequence). The CDR3 sequence: CASSSTGGSPLHF. CDR3 DNA sequence: TGTGCCAGCAGTTCGACCGGTGGTTCACCCCTCCACTTT.

The V call is TRBV7-2, the J call TRBJ1-1; D unclear. Germline CDR1 is SGHTA and CDR2 is FQGNSA. This CDR3 comprises 11 residues. Between the trimmed V and J ends, which lost 4 bases and 8 bases, there was a span of 8 bases. The CDR3 DNA reads TGTGCCAGCAGCTCCATTTTGGAAGCTTTCTTT. As protein: CASSSILEAFF.

The CDR3 reads CASSQSGAGANVLTF. The DNA of the CDR3 is TGTGCCAGCAGTCAATCGGGGGCTGGGGCCAACGTCCTGACTTTC. The V and J genes are TRBV6-5 and TRBJ2-6; maybe TRBD2 (6 bases). The germline V gene has CDR1 MNHEY and CDR2 SVGAGI. Trimming removed 5 bases at V and 2 bases at J, with 10 bases between. The CDR3 runs 15 residues.

This clone was recorded once. This chain connects TRBV2 to TRBJ2-1, with 10 bases lining up with TRBD2. Germline V lookup: CDR1 SNHLY, CDR2 FYNNEI. The CDR3 is 14 residues long. V was pared by 7 bases and J by 6 bases, with 6 bases of the junction left unmatched. The CDR3 here is CASKEREGRNEQFF. DNA for the CDR3: TGTGCCAGCAAAGAGCGGGAGGGCCGCAATGAGCAGTTCTTC.

The chain carries TRBV19 and TRBJ1-5; D is perhaps TRBD1 (5 bases). The CDR3 is made up of 15 amino acids. The V end was cut by 7 bases, the J end by 3 bases, with 16 bases between. CDR1 and CDR2 (germline): LNHDA, SQIVND (reference sequence). In DNA form, the CDR3 reads TGTGCCAGTAATGGGGCCCCTTACGTCAATCAGCCCCAGCATTTT. Residues: CASNGAPYVNQPQHF.

The chain joins TRBV6-6 to TRBJ1-3; D is perhaps TRBD1 (6 bases). The CDR3 is 14 residues long. CDR1 MNHNY and CDR2 SVGAGI come from the germline V gene (reference sequence). V lost 5 bases to trimming and J lost 2 bases, with 10 bases between them. The CDR3, as DNA: TGTGCCAGCAGTCCTGACAGGACTGGAAACACCATATATTTT. Translated, it gives CASSPDRTGNTIYF.

Judged by abundance, this clone is medium-sized. The CDR3 loop is CASSQDTSGAPREQYF. CDR3 in DNA: TGTGCCAGCAGCCAAGATACCAGCGGGGCCCCCCGTGAGCAGTACTTC. The rearrangement links TRBV4-2 to TRBJ2-7; 7 bases fit TRBD2. Germline V gives CDR1 LGHNA, CDR2 YNFKEQ. This CDR3 is 16 amino acids long. J was trimmed by 7 bases and V by 0 bases; bases with no gene match: 12.

V and J are TRBV7-8 and TRBJ1-2, with no clear D. Germline V gives CDR1 SGHVS, CDR2 FQNEAQ. The CDR3 is 12 amino acids. Trimming removed 5 bases at V and 6 bases at J, with 10 bases between. Here the CDR3 reads CASSPFEDGYTF. The CDR3, as DNA: TGTGCCAGCAGCCCATTTGAGGATGGCTACACCTTC.